This TCR beta chain was recorded in a study of siplizumab effects on memory and regulatory T cells (dated 2019 in TCRdb). For the wider study: The study looked at the effect of siplizumab, an anti-CD2 antibody, on alloreactive T-cell subsets in allogeneic mixed lymphocyte reactions made from human PBMCs. Findings and caveats that apply to the study as a whole: The cumulative frequency of alloreactive sequences traceable to unstimulated CD4+ memory T cells was significantly reduced by siplizumab. Whether proliferating Tregs from siplizumab cultures were suppressive was not functionally confirmed. Unstimulated naive T cells appeared more diverse than memory T cells, and naive cells seemed to contribute substantially to the alloresponse. Roughly 75-96% of proliferating CD4+ or CD8+ clones could not be assigned a naive or memory phenotype. Sequences below about 10^-5 frequency were poorly captured, so only a minor fraction of alloreactive clones could be mapped to unstimulated subsets. In reactions with siplizumab, an average of about 69% of mappable alloreactive CD4+ clones were Treg-derived, compared with about 27% in control reactions.

The CDR3 runs 18 residues from the cysteine to the phenylalanine. Of the read, only the CDR3 DNA is kept; its 54 bases are in frame from base 1. CDR1 MGHRA and CDR2 YSYEKL are derived from the germline V gene. Sorted unstimulated T cells, along with proliferating T cells recovered from mixed lymphocyte reactions, underwent TCRbeta CDR3 sequencing. Fresh whole blood from approximately ten HLA-typed healthy donors was used to isolate PBMCs. The library relied on the immunoSEQ multiplex PCR assay. Each sample had some 9.7 x 10^4 TCR templates assayed by the deep sequencing platform. Genomic DNA extracted from sorted T cells was used for TCRbeta CDR3 sequencing. From the authors' description of their analysis: The R programming language was used for clonal analysis of the TCRbeta CDR3 data. Alloreactive CD4+ and CD8+ clones were defined by comparing unstimulated samples with post-reaction CFSE-low samples. By matching sequences to the repertoires of sorted unstimulated Treg and non-Treg cells, each alloreactive CD4+ clone was assigned a regulatory or non-regulatory origin. The source is immuneACCESS, and TCRdb retained only in-frame sequences with V and J called. Part of the clones is not carried over; for the studies checked, unresolved V genes explain less than half of this, and the remainder is unexplained. V and J calls and clone size are as listed in that table; D and trimming were resolved from the DNA. The sample contains fewer than 100,000 clones, around 93% of them found a single time. Around a sixth of the sample is taken by the ten largest.

Concerning this clone: Its antigen specificity is not known. No per-base quality is available; no much larger clone lies one base away.

Input material: CD8+ T cells sorted from blood. Recombination linked TRBV4-1 to TRBJ2-5; TRBD2 matches 15 bases in the middle. The last part of the DNA fits TRBJ2-7 better; the J call may be wrong. This TCR was recovered from a human donor in good health. The DNA reads as follows: TGCGCCAGCAGCCAGCAACGGACTAGCGGGGGGGACTCCTACGAGCAGTACTTC. Translated, this is CASSQQRTSGGDSYEQYF.